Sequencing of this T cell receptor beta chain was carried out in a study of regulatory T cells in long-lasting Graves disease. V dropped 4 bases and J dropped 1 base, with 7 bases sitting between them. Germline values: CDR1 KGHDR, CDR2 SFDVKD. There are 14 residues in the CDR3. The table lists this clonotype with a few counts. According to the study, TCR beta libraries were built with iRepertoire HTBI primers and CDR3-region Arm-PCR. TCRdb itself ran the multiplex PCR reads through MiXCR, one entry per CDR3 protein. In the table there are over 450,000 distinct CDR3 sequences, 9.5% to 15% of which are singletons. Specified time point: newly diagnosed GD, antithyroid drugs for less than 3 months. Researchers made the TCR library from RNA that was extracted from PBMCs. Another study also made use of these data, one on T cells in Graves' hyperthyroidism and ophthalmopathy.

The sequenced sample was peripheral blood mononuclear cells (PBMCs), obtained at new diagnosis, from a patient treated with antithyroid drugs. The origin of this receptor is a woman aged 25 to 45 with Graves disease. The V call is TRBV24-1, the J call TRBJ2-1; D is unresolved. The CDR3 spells CATSDGWSYNEQFF. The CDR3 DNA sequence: TGTGCCACCAGTGACGGCTGGTCCTACAATGAGCAGTTCTTC.